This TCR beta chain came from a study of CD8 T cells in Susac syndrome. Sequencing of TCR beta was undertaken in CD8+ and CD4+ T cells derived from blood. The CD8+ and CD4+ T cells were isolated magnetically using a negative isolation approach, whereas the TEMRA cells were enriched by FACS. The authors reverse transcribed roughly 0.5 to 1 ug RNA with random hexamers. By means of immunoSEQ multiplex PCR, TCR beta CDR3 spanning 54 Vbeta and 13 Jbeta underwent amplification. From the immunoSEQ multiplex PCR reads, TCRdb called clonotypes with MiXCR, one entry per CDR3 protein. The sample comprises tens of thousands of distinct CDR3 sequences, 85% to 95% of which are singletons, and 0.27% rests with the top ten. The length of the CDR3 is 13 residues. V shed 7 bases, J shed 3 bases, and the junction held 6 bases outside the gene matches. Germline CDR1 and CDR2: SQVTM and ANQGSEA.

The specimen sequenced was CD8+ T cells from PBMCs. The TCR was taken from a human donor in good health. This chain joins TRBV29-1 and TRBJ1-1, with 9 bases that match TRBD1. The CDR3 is CSALQGAHTEAFF. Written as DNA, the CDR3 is TGCAGCGCATTACAGGGGGCACACACTGAAGCTTTCTTT.